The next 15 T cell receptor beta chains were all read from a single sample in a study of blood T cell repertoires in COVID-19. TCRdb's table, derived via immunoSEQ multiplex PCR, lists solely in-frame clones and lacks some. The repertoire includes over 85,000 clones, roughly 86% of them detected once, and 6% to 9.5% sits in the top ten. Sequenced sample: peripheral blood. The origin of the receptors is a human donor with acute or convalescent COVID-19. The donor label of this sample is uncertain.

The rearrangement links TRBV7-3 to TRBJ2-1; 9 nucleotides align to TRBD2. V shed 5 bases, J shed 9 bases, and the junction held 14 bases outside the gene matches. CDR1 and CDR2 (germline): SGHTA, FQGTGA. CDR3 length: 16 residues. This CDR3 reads CASSETGTSIGGEQFF. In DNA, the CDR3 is TGTGCCAGCAGCGAAACCGGGACTAGCATCGGCGGTGAGCAGTTCTTC. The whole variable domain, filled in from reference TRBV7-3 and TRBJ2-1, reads GAGVSQTPSNKVTEKGKYVELRCDPISGHTALYWYRQSLGQGPEFLIYFQGTGAADDSGLPNDRFFAVRPEGSVSTLKIQRTERGDSAVYLCASSETGTSIGGEQFFGPGTRLTVL.

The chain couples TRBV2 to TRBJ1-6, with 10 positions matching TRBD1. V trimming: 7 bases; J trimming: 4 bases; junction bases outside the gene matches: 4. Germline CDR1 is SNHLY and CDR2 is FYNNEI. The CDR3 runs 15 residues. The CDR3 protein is CASIRDRGYNSPLHF. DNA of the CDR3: TGTGCCAGCATCCGGGACAGGGGTTATAATTCACCCCTCCACTTT.

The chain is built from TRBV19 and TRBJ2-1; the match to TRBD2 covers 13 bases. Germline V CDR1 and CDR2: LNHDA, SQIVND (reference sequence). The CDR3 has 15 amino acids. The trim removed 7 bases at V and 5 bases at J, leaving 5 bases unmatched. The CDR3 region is CASTPTSGGDNEQFF. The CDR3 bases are TGTGCCAGTACCCCCACTAGCGGGGGGGACAATGAGCAGTTCTTC.

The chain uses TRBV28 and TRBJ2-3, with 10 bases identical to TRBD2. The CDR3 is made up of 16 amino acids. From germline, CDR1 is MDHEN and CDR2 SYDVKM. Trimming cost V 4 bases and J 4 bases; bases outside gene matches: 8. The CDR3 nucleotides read TGTGCCAGCAGTTCGTCAGCGGGGGGGCGTGCAGATACGCAGTATTTT. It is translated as CASSSSAGGRADTQYF.

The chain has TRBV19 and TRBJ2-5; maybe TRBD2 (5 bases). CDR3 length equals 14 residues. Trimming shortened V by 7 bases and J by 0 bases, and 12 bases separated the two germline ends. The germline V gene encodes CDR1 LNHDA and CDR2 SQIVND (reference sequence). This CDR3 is CASKRARDQETQYF. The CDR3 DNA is TGTGCCAGTAAGAGGGCCCGGGACCAAGAGACCCAGTACTTC.

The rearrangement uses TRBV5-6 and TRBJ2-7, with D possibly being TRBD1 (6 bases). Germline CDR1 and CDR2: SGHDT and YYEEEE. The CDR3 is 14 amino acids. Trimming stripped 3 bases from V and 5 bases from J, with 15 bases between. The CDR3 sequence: CASSWGLGEDEQYF. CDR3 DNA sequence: TGTGCCAGCAGCTGGGGGCTGGGGGAAGACGAGCAGTACTTC.

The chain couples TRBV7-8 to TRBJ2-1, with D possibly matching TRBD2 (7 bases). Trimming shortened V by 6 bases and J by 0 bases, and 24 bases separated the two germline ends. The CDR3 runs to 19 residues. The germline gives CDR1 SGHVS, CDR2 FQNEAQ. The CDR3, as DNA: TGTGCCAGCAGTCCCCCGGGGGCTAGCGGATACTCCTCCTACAATGAGCAGTTCTTC. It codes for CASSPPGASGYSSYNEQFF.

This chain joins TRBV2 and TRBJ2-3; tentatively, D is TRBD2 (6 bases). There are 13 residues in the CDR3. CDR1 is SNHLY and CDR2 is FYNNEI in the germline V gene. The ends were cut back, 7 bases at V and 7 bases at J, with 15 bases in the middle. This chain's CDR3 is CASNRLEGNTQYF. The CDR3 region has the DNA TGTGCCAGCAACAGACTAGAGGGGAATACGCAGTATTTT.

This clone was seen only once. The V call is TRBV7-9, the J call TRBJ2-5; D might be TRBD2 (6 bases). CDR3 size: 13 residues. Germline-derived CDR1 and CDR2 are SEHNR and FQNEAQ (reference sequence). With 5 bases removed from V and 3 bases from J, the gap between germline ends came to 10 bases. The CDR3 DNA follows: TGTGCCAGCAGCCCCGGAGGGGAAGAGACCCAGTACTTC. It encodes CASSPGGEETQYF. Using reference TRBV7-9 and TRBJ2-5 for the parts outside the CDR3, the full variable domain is DTGVSQNPRHKITKRGQNVTFRCDPISEHNRLYWYRQTLGQGPEFLTYFQNEAQLEKSRLLSDRFSAERPKGSFSTLEIQRTEQGDSAMYLCASSPGGEETQYFGPGTRLLVL.

For the CDR3, the DNA is TGTGCCAGCAGCTGGGGGGAGGGGACTGAAGCTTTCTTT. Its translation is CASSWGEGTEAFF. The chain couples TRBV7-9 to TRBJ1-1; D may be TRBD1 (5 bases). Germline V gene data show CDR1 as SEHNR and CDR2 as FQNEAQ (reference sequence). The CDR3 runs to 13 residues. With 4 bases removed from V and 5 bases from J, the gap between germline ends came to 11 bases.

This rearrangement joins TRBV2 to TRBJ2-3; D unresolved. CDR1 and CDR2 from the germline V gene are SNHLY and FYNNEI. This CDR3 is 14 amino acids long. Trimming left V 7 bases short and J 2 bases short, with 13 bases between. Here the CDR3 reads CASKPPGPTDTQYF. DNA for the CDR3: TGTGCCAGCAAACCCCCCGGTCCCACAGATACGCAGTATTTT.

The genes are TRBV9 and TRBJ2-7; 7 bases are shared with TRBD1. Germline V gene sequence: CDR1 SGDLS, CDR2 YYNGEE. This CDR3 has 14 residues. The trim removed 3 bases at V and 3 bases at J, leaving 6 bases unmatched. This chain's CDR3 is CASSDGTEYYEQYF. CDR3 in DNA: TGTGCCAGCAGCGACGGGACAGAATACTACGAGCAGTACTTC.

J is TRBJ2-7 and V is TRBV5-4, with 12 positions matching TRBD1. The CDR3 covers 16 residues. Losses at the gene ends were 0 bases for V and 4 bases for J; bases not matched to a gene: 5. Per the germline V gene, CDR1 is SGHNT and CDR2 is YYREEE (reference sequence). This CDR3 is CASSLGLGQGAYEQYF. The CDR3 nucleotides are TGTGCCAGCAGCTTGGGTCTGGGACAGGGGGCTTACGAGCAGTACTTC.

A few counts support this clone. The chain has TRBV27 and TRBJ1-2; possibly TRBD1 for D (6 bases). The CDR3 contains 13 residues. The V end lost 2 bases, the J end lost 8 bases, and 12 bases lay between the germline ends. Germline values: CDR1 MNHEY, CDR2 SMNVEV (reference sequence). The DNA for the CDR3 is TGTGCCAGCAGTTTAAGGGGGAGAGGCGGCTACACCTTC. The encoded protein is CASSLRGRGGYTF.

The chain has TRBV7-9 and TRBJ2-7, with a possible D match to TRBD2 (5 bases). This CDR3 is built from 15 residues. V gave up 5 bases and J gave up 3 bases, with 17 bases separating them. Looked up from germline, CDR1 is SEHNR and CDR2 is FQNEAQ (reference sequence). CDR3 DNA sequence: TGTGCCAGCAGCGACCCCGGGCTCGGACTCTACGAGCAGTACTTC. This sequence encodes CASSDPGLGLYEQYF.